The rows below give T cell receptor beta chains drawn from one sample of a study of vaccination and CD4 T cells after COVID-19. No antigen has been identified for these receptors. From the PCR reads, TCRdb called clonotypes with MiXCR, one entry per CDR3 protein. The profile shows roughly 12,000 distinct CDR3 sequences, roughly 30% of them singletons. Here the sequenced sample was CD4+ T cells from blood, cultured in vitro, taken after SARS-CoV-2 vaccination. These receptors were collected from a human donor who had recovered from COVID-19. Each CDR3 is given with its conserved first and last residue. The D gene is left open where the match is weak. Size tells how often a clone was seen (once, few, many) or the class of an expanded clone, and some rows leave it out.

J | D | V | size | DNA | CDR3
TRBJ2-7 | . | TRBV19 | . | TGTGCCAGTAGTATTAAGGACTCTCTCTACGAGCAGTACTTC | CASSIKDSLYEQYF
TRBJ2-1 | TRBD2 | TRBV11-3 | . | TGTGCCAGCAGCTTAGATTCGTGGGCTAGCGGGAGATCGGATGAGCAGTTCTTC | CASSLDSWASGRSDEQFF
TRBJ2-2 | TRBD2 | TRBV10-1 | . | TGCGCCAGCAGTGGAACGGGAGGGCGGTGGACCGGGGAGCTGTTTTTT | CASSGTGGRWTGELFF
TRBJ2-3 | TRBD2 | TRBV20-1 | few | TGCAGTGCTCCCGGACTAGCGAGCACAGATACGCAGTATTTT | CSAPGLASTDTQYF
TRBJ1-2 | . | TRBV20-1 | . | TGCAGTGCTAGAGGGGGGGGCGCAACTAACCCAAGGACAGCATATGGCTACACCTTC | CSARGGGATNPRTAYGYTF
TRBJ2-5 | TRBD2 | TRBV27 | . | TGTGCCAGCAGTCGGGAAAAGGGACTAGCGGGAGTGACCCAGTACTTC | CASSREKGLAGVTQYF
TRBJ1-4 | . | TRBV27 | . | TGTGCCAGCAGCAGGCTTAGGGGAGGCGAAAAACTGTTTTTT | CASSRLRGGEKLFF
TRBJ2-1 | TRBD1 | TRBV29-1 | . | TGCAGCGGACGGCCGGGACAGGGATATTCCAATGAGCAGTTCTTC | CSGRPGQGYSNEQFF
TRBJ2-1 | TRBD2 | TRBV18 | few | TGTGCCAGCTCGCAGCGGGAGGGCAGGGACGATGAGCAGTTCTTC | CASSQREGRDDEQFF
TRBJ1-2 | . | TRBV19 | large | TGTGCCAGTAGTATTCTCGGGGCAATTCGTGGCTATGGCTACACCTTC | CASSILGAIRGYGYTF
TRBJ2-1 | TRBD1 | TRBV7-2 | few | TGTGCCAGCAGCTTAGCAGGGGGCGCTTCGGTTAAGCAGTTCTTC | CASSLAGGASVKQFF
TRBJ2-5 | . | TRBV20-1 | few | TGCAGTGCTATCAGGGCGCGGACTCAAGAGACCCAGTACTTC | CSAIRARTQETQYF
TRBJ2-6 | . | TRBV29-1 | . | TGCAGCGTGCGGGGAGACAGCTCTGGGGCCAACGTCCTGACTTTC | CSVRGDSSGANVLTF
TRBJ1-1 | TRBD1 | TRBV7-3 | . | TGTGCCAGCAGCATCGCAGGGGGCCCGGGCACTGAAGCTTTCTTT | CASSIAGGPGTEAFF
TRBJ1-5 | TRBD1 | TRBV18 | . | TGTGCCAGCTCACTTACCGGACAGGGAAATCAGCCCCAGCATTTT | CASSLTGQGNQPQHF
TRBJ2-7 | . | TRBV18 | . | TGTGCCAGCTCGGACGGAACCAGGTCGGTCGAGCAGTACTTC | CASSDGTRSVEQYF
TRBJ2-3 | . | TRBV6-1 | . | TGTGCCAGCAGGAGGCCGGGACTCGGCACAGATACGCAGTATTTT | CASRRPGLGTDTQYF
TRBJ1-5 | . | TRBV5-4 | medium-sized | TGTGCCAGCAGCCGATGGGACGGTAATAGCAATCAGCCCCAGCATTTT | CASSRWDGNSNQPQHF
TRBJ1-2 | TRBD1 | TRBV20-1 | . | TGCAGTGCTAGGGATCCCCAGGGGGGGAGTGGCTACACCTTC | CSARDPQGGSGYTF
TRBJ1-5 | . | TRBV7-8 | few | TGTGCCAGCAGCCCTCTGGCAGTCTTAATAGTAAAGCCCCAGCATTTT | CASSPLAVLIVKPQHF
TRBJ2-5 | TRBD2 | TRBV10-3 | once | TGTGCCATCAGCGGACTAGCGCGACAGGAGACCCAGTACTTC | CAISGLARQETQYF
TRBJ2-3 | TRBD2 | TRBV7-9 | few | TGTGCCAGCAGCTTAAGACTAGCGGGAGGCCACCGGCCAGATACGCAGTATTTT | CASSLRLAGGHRPDTQYF
TRBJ1-1 | . | TRBV19 | few | TGTGCCAGTATTGGAGTTCTGGGGGACACTGAAGCTTTCTTT | CASIGVLGDTEAFF
TRBJ2-1 | TRBD2 | TRBV4-1 | . | TGCGCCAGCAGCCGGTCCGGGAGGGACTCCTACAATGAGCAGTTCTTC | CASSRSGRDSYNEQFF
TRBJ2-3 | . | TRBV20-1 | few | TGCAGTGCCGTTGACAGGCAGACTAGCACAGATACGCAGTATTTT | CSAVDRQTSTDTQYF
TRBJ1-1 | . | TRBV20-1 | few | TGCGCCGGACTTTTCTTGAGTCTCGCTGAAGCTTTCTTT | CAGLFLSLAEAFF
TRBJ1-5 | . | TRBV20-1 | . | TGCAGTGCTAGAGTGGGGGGGGCGCGGCAGCCCCAGCATTTT | CSARVGGARQPQHF
TRBJ1-2 | . | TRBV20-1 | medium-sized | TGCAGTGCTAGAGCCGGGCTCTATGGCTACACCTTC | CSARAGLYGYTF